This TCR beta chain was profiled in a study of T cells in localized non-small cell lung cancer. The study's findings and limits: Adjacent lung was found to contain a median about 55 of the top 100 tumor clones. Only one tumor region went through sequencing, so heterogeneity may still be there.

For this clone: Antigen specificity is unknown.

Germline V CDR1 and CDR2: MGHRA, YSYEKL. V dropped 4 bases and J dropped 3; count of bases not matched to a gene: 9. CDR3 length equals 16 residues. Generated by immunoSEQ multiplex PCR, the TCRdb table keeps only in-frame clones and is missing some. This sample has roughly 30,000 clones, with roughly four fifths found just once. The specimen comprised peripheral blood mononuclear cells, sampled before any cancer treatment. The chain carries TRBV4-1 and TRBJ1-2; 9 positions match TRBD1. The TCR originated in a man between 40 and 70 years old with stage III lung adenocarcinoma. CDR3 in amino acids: CASSRTPTGGDYGYTF. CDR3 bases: TGCGCCAGCAGCCGAACCCCTACAGGGGGCGACTATGGCTACACCTTC.